Below are 25 T cell receptor beta chains sequenced from a single sample in a study of shared clonotypes between healthy human individuals. Clones were read by immunoSEQ multiplex PCR, and TCRdb kept only the in-frame ones, dropping some. Of over 2,000,000 clones in the sample, roughly 95% are singletons; the top ten hold approximately 1.7%. Naive CD8 cells were CD45RO-negative, positively selected for CCR7, excluding terminally differentiated effector memory CD45RA+ cells. Input material: naive CD8+ T cells from PBMCs. Receptors were obtained from a man between 18 and 35 years old in good health. Some clones in this sample may be carry-over from other donors' samples.

The chain is built from TRBV5-1 and TRBJ1-2, with D possibly matching TRBD1 (6 bases). Germline V gene data show CDR1 as SGHRS and CDR2 as YFSETQ. CDR3 size: 17 residues. V lost 1 base and J 4 bases, leaving 20 bases between the germline ends. Here the CDR3 DNA reads TGCGCCAGCAGCTTGTTCTCCGGGACAAGACATTCCTATGGCTACACCTTC. It translates to CASSLFSGTRHSYGYTF.

The genes are TRBV29-1 and TRBJ2-1; the match to TRBD2 covers 8 bases. The J segment lost 3 bases and the V segment lost 3 bases, leaving 7 bases of the junction unmatched. The CDR3 runs to 15 residues. Germline V gene data show CDR1 as SQVTM and CDR2 as ANQGSEA. Here the CDR3 DNA reads TGCAGCGTTGAGGGGCGGGAGGTTATCTACAATGAGCAGTTCTTC. Translated: CSVEGREVIYNEQFF.

J is TRBJ1-2 and V is TRBV5-1; D is possibly TRBD1 (5 bases). This CDR3 spans 15 amino acids. Germline CDR1 SGHRS, CDR2 YFSETQ. Between the trimmed V and J ends, which lost 4 bases and 7 bases, there was a span of 20 bases. CDR3 bases: TGCGCCAGCAGCCAGACTGCCGGGACTATCAGTGGCTACACCTTC. This encodes CASSQTAGTISGYTF.

This chain uses TRBV27 with TRBJ1-3; 7 bases line up with TRBD1. The CDR3 loop spans 16 amino acids. Germline V gene data show CDR1 as MNHEY and CDR2 as SMNVEV (reference sequence). The ends lost 3 bases at V and 5 bases at J; junction bases unmatched: 10. CDR3 DNA: TGTGCCAGCAGTTTGCCAGGGGGGTCATCTCGAAACACCATATATTTT. Translating gives CASSLPGGSSRNTIYF.

The V gene is TRBV9, the J gene TRBJ2-1; TRBD2 aligns across 10 bases. The CDR3 sequence is 15 residues long. The junction had 8 bases not matched to a gene; V was cut back by 6 bases and J by 5 bases. Looked up from germline, CDR1 is SGDLS and CDR2 is YYNGEE. CDR3 sequence: CASNDGLAENNEQFF. The CDR3 bases are TGTGCCAGCAACGATGGACTAGCGGAAAACAATGAGCAGTTCTTC.

The chain recombines TRBV28 with TRBJ2-1, with D possibly being TRBD1 (5 bases). With 5 bases removed from V and 4 bases from J, the gap between germline ends came to 18 bases. This CDR3 has 16 residues. In germline, CDR1 is MDHEN, CDR2 SYDVKM. Written as DNA, the CDR3 is TGTGCCAGCAGTCCACACACTACTGACAGATACAATGAGCAGTTCTTC. It encodes CASSPHTTDRYNEQFF.

CDR3 amino acids: CASSLSMGSYNEQFF. In DNA form, the CDR3 reads TGTGCCAGCAGTTTATCAATGGGCAGCTACAATGAGCAGTTCTTC. The chain employs TRBV27 and TRBJ2-1; D unclear. This CDR3 region has 15 residues. V lost 0 bases and J lost 3, with 9 bases in between. Germline lookup yields CDR1 MNHEY and CDR2 SMNVEV (reference sequence).

The chain employs TRBV11-1 and TRBJ2-7; D may be TRBD1 (6 bases). CDR1 is SGHAT and CDR2 is FQDESV in the germline V gene (reference sequence). The CDR3 has 14 amino acids. The germline V and J ends were trimmed by 1 base and 7 bases, with 14 bases remaining between them. The CDR3 sequence is CASSLETGPREQYF. The CDR3 coding sequence is TGTGCCAGCAGCTTAGAAACAGGGCCCCGGGAGCAGTACTTC.

The table lists this clone with a count of one. V gene TRBV9 combines with J gene TRBJ2-2; 10 positions agree with TRBD2. The CDR3 is made up of 17 amino acids. Per germline, CDR1 SGDLS and CDR2 YYNGEE. The ends lost 2 bases at V and 3 bases at J; junction bases unmatched: 7. The CDR3 nucleotides read TGTGCCAGCAGCGTCCCACTAGCGGGAAGGGACACCGGGGAGCTGTTTTTT. Its translation: CASSVPLAGRDTGELFF.

This chain joins TRBV2 and TRBJ1-2, with D unresolved. V was trimmed by 4 bases and J by 7 bases, leaving 7 bases between them. This CDR3 has 11 residues. Germline CDR1 SNHLY, CDR2 FYNNEI. CDR3: CASSGGPGYTF. The CDR3 DNA follows: TGTGCCAGCAGTGGTGGCCCTGGCTACACCTTC.

This chain connects TRBV7-8 to TRBJ2-7; 9 bases line up with TRBD2. CDR3 length equals 17 residues. V shed 5 bases, J shed 6 bases, and the junction held 17 bases outside the gene matches. CDR1 and CDR2 from the germline V gene are SGHVS and FQNEAQ. The CDR3: CASSVGREGPPSLEQYF. DNA of the CDR3: TGTGCCAGCAGCGTAGGGCGGGAGGGCCCTCCCTCTCTCGAGCAGTACTTC.

This chain uses TRBV28 with TRBJ1-1; no reliable D call. Trimming took off 7 bases at V and 6 bases at J, with 15 bases between the two ends. Germline lookup yields CDR1 MDHEN and CDR2 SYDVKM. CDR3 size: 13 residues. The CDR3 bases are TGTGCCAGCACCTCCGGCCGGGTTTCTGAAGCTTTCTTT. It encodes CASTSGRVSEAFF.

V and J are TRBV2 and TRBJ1-5, with no clear D. The V end lost 0 bases, the J end lost 4 bases, and 10 bases lay between the germline ends. Germline CDR1 and CDR2: SNHLY and FYNNEI. This CDR3 comprises 15 residues. CDR3 residues: CASSEAPGLNQPQHF. The CDR3 nucleotides read TGTGCCAGCAGTGAAGCTCCCGGGCTGAATCAGCCCCAGCATTTT.

The chain employs TRBV9 and TRBJ2-7; perhaps D is TRBD1 or TRBD2 (7 bases each). The V and J ends lost 7 bases and 0 bases respectively, with 14 bases between them. The CDR3 totals 14 residues. Germline V CDR1 and CDR2: SGDLS, YYNGEE. CDR3 region: CASGGGQSSYEQYF. CDR3 coding DNA: TGTGCCAGCGGCGGGGGACAGAGCTCCTACGAGCAGTACTTC. The variable domain in full, completed from reference TRBV9 and TRBJ2-7, reads DSGVTQTPKHLITATGQRVTLRCSPRSGDLSVYWYQQSLDQGLQFLIQYYNGEERAKGNILERFSAQQFPDLHSELNLSSLELGDSALYFCASGGGQSSYEQYFGPGTRLTVT.

The chain recombines TRBV14 with TRBJ1-2, with D possibly TRBD1 on 6 matching bases. Germline V CDR1 and CDR2: SGHDN, FVKESK. The CDR3 consists of 15 residues. V gave up 4 bases and J gave up 3 bases, with 15 bases separating them. This CDR3 reads CASSPSGGRDYGYTF. The CDR3 DNA follows: TGTGCCAGCAGCCCCTCCGGGGGGCGCGACTATGGCTACACCTTC.

This clone appeared once. The rearrangement links TRBV7-9 to TRBJ2-7, with 13 bases that match TRBD2. Germline CDR1 reads SEHNR; CDR2 reads FQNEAQ (reference sequence). The CDR3 runs 14 residues. V trimming: 7 bases; J trimming: 5 bases; junction bases outside the gene matches: 5. CDR3 in amino acids: CASTGLAGVHEQYF. The CDR3 nucleotides read TGTGCCAGCACCGGACTAGCGGGAGTCCACGAGCAGTACTTC.

This chain uses TRBV15 with TRBJ2-1, with D tentatively TRBD2 (5 bases). Per germline, CDR1 LNHNV and CDR2 YYDKDF (reference sequence). Trimming removed 5 bases at V and 0 bases at J, with 8 bases between. The CDR3 contains 14 residues. CDR3 sequence reads: CATSSRGSYNEQFF. The CDR3 DNA reads as TGTGCCACCAGCTCACGGGGCTCCTACAATGAGCAGTTCTTC.

The chain joins TRBV29-1 to TRBJ2-7; tentatively, D is TRBD2 (5 bases). CDR3 length equals 13 residues. From germline, CDR1 is SQVTM and CDR2 ANQGSEA. The V end was cut by 0 bases, the J end by 3 bases, with 9 bases between. The CDR3 region is CSVEDLANYEQYF. CDR3 DNA: TGCAGCGTTGAAGATCTAGCCAACTACGAGCAGTACTTC.

Points on this clone: The identical CDR3 is also encoded by other nucleotide sequences in the sample. This chain uses TRBV28 with TRBJ2-7; D is uncertain. Germline CDR1 reads MDHEN; CDR2 reads SYDVKM. This CDR3 contains 12 residues. V was trimmed by 3 bases and J by 2 bases, leaving 5 bases between them. DNA for the CDR3: TGTGCCAGCAGTTTTGATCCCTACGAGCAGTACTTC. This sequence encodes CASSFDPYEQYF.

The rearrangement uses TRBV30 and TRBJ2-1; a weak D match, TRBD1 (7 bases). CDR3 length: 14 amino acids. Trimming removed 6 bases at V and 8 bases at J, with 20 bases between. Germline V lookup: CDR1 GTSNPN, CDR2 SVGIG (reference sequence). The CDR3 DNA is TGTGCCTGCTCTGAAGTTGGCAGGGGGGATGAGCAGTTCTTC. Its protein is CACSEVGRGDEQFF.

The genes are TRBV27 and TRBJ2-1; D may match TRBD1 or TRBD2 (5 bases each). The V end lost 8 bases, the J end lost 9 bases, and 14 bases lay between the germline ends. The CDR3 has 12 residues. Germline-derived CDR1 and CDR2 are MNHEY and SMNVEV (reference sequence). This CDR3 reads CASSDGAGEQFF. The CDR3 DNA is TGTGCCAGCTCTGACGGGGCGGGTGAGCAGTTCTTC.

This chain joins TRBV11-2 and TRBJ2-7, with D possibly being TRBD2 (5 bases). This CDR3 is 15 amino acids long. Germline CDR1 SGHAT, CDR2 FQNNGV. V was pared by 1 base and J by 7 bases, with 17 bases between. The CDR3 DNA reads TGTGCCAGCAGCTTAGGGACCCTCCTGCCGGGGGAGCAGTACTTC. Amino acids: CASSLGTLLPGEQYF.

The rearrangement uses TRBV19 and TRBJ1-5; D not resolved. Trimming removed 0 bases at V and 7 bases at J, with 13 bases between. The germline gives CDR1 LNHDA, CDR2 SQIVND (reference sequence). The CDR3 has 15 residues. CDR3 DNA sequence: TGTGCCAGTAGTATAGACAATGGGGAGAACCAGCCCCAGCATTTT. Protein sequence: CASSIDNGENQPQHF. Full variable domain (remainder filled in from reference TRBV19 and TRBJ1-5): DGGITQSPKYLFRKEGQNVTLSCEQNLNHDAMYWYRQDPGQGLRLIYYSQIVNDFQKGDIAEGYSVSREKKESFPLTVTSAQKNPTAFYLCASSIDNGENQPQHFGDGTRLSIL.

CDR3: CASSFGHRGSSYNEQFF. CDR3 DNA: TGTGCCAGCAGCTTTGGACATAGGGGTAGCTCCTACAATGAGCAGTTCTTC. The rearrangement joins TRBV11-2 to TRBJ2-1, with a weak D call TRBD1 (5 bases). The V gene lost 3 bases and the J gene lost 0 bases, with 15 bases spanning the gap. Germline V gene lookup returns CDR1 SGHAT and CDR2 FQNNGV. The CDR3 is made up of 17 amino acids. Using reference TRBV11-2 and TRBJ2-1 for the parts outside the CDR3, the full variable domain is EAGVAQSPRYKIIEKRQSVAFWCNPISGHATLYWYQQILGQGPKLLIQFQNNGVVDDSQLPKDRFSAERLKGVDSTLKIQPAKLEDSAVYLCASSFGHRGSSYNEQFFGPGTRLTVL.

This clone was recorded a few times. J is TRBJ1-1 and V is TRBV14; possibly TRBD1 for D (5 bases). The CDR3 extends over 14 amino acids. The ends were cut back, 4 bases at V and 10 bases at J, with 19 bases in the middle. Per germline, CDR1 SGHDN and CDR2 FVKESK. CDR3 sequence (DNA): TGTGCCAGCAGCCCCCGAGGGGCGGGATCATCAGCTTTCTTT. Its translation: CASSPRGAGSSAFF.